This T cell receptor beta chain was identified in a study of T cells in localized non-small cell lung cancer. Profiled with immunoSEQ multiplex PCR; TCRdb holds only in-frame clones, not every one. The data hold 70,000 to 95,000 clones, with approximately 90% observed a single time. Note on this clone: Its matching antigen is unknown.

Study-wide findings and caveats: Without multi-region sequencing, intratumor heterogeneity could not be excluded. T cell clonality was highest in uninvolved adjacent lung, above tumor. A raised T cell density in blood coincided with lengthier overall survival. In adjacent lung appeared a median around 62 of the top 100 tumor clones.

This sample comprised PBMCs, obtained before any cancer treatment. The origin of this receptor is a woman between 35 and 70 years old with stage II squamous cell lung carcinoma.

CDR3: CASSINEKNIQYF. Here the CDR3 DNA reads TGTGCCAGTAGTATAAACGAGAAAAACATTCAGTACTTC. The chain combines TRBV19 with TRBJ2-4, with no clear D. CDR3 length: 13 amino acids. CDR1 and CDR2 (germline): LNHDA, SQIVND (reference sequence). With 2 bases removed from V and 4 bases from J, the gap between germline ends came to 6 bases.